This is a list of T cell receptor beta chains from one sample in a study of T cell repertoires in cytomegalovirus infection. TCRdb passed the reads through MiXCR, listing each CDR3 protein once. The repertoire holds 160,000 or so distinct CDR3 sequences, with roughly 15% as singletons. Input material: CD8+ T cells from PBMCs. The receptors here all came from a human donor in good health (CMV status not recorded). Some clones in this sample may be carry-over from other donors' samples. CDR3s include the opening cysteine and the closing phenylalanine or tryptophan. The order of the fields is J gene, D gene, clone size, V gene, CDR3 DNA, CDR3 protein. The D gene is left open where the match is weak. Only some rows state a clone size, as once, few, many or a class for expanded clones.

>TRBJ2-7|TRBD1|few|TRBV7-9
TGTGCCAGCAGCGAACCGGGACAGTCCCCCTACGAGCAGTACTTC
CASSEPGQSPYEQYF
>TRBJ1-2|-|few|TRBV7-9
TGTGCCAGCAGCTCCCCCCCGGGGGGGAACGGCTACACCTTC
CASSSPPGGNGYTF
>TRBJ2-7|TRBD2|once|TRBV28
TGTGCCAGCAGTTTAATTGCTAGCGGGAGGTACGAGCAGTACTTC
CASSLIASGRYEQYF
>TRBJ2-1|TRBD2|-|TRBV11-2
TGTGCCAGCAGCTTTTCGGGAGGGAGGGATGAGCAGTTCTTC
CASSFSGGRDEQFF
>TRBJ2-7|-|few|TRBV7-6
TGTGCCAGCAGCCAAGGACCCCTCCGGGAGCAGTACTTC
CASSQGPLREQYF
>TRBJ1-6|TRBD1|once|TRBV6-8
TGTGACAGCAGTCAGGGACAGAGCTCCTATAATTCACCCCTCCACTTT
CDSSQGQSSYNSPLHF
>TRBJ1-1|-|-|TRBV7-9
TGTGCCAGCAGCTTAGGGTCTCCGAACACTGAAGCTTTCTTT
CASSLGSPNTEAFF
>TRBJ2-1|-|-|TRBV6-2/TRBV6-3
TGTGCCAGCACCTTCGCGGCCCCCTACAATGAGCAGTTCTTC
CASTFAAPYNEQFF
>TRBJ1-5|TRBD1|few|TRBV28
TGTGCCAGCAAGGCGGGACAGAACTTCAATCAGCCCCAGCATTTT
CASKAGQNFNQPQHF
>TRBJ2-1|-|-|TRBV4-3
TGCGCCAGCAGCCTCGAAGGGGAGTACAATGAGCAGTTCTTC
CASSLEGEYNEQFF
>TRBJ1-1|-|few|TRBV11-2
TGTGCCAGCAGCTTAAAGGGAACGAACACTGAAGCTTTCTTT
CASSLKGTNTEAFF
>TRBJ2-1|TRBD2|-|TRBV7-6
TGTGCCAGCAGCCTTCTAGCGGGAGTTAATGAGCAGTTCTTC
CASSLLAGVNEQFF
>TRBJ2-4|-|few|TRBV6-5
TGTGCCAGCAGTTCCGGGCTTTATCGGGCCAAAAACATTCAGTACTTC
CASSSGLYRAKNIQYF
>TRBJ1-1|-|-|TRBV28
TGTGCCAGCAGTATCTTTTTGGGGAACATGAACACTGAAGCTTTCTTT
CASSIFLGNMNTEAFF
>TRBJ2-3|-|-|TRBV28
TGTGCCAGCAGTTCCCAACAGGGGGGGACAGATACGCAGTATTTT
CASSSQQGGTDTQYF
>TRBJ2-5|-|few|TRBV7-6
TGTGCCAGCAGCTTATCCGGGCCGCAGAGGGAGACCCAGTACTTC
CASSLSGPQRETQYF
>TRBJ2-7|-|many|TRBV7-6
TGTGCCAGCAGCTCCTCGGGGGCCTACGAGCAGTACTTC
CASSSSGAYEQYF
>TRBJ1-3|-|few|TRBV7-9
TGTGCCAGCAGCAACAGGGATGCTGGAAACACCATATATTTT
CASSNRDAGNTIYF
>TRBJ1-1|TRBD1|few|TRBV10-2
TGCGCCAGCGGGGGGACAGGGGGATTCACTGAAGCTTTCTTT
CASGGTGGFTEAFF
>TRBJ2-1|TRBD2|many|TRBV5-5
TGTGCCAGCAGCCGGACTAGCGGAGACTACAATGAGCAGTTCTTC
CASSRTSGDYNEQFF
>TRBJ2-2|-|few|TRBV19
TGTGCCAGTGGGCTAAAGGGAGCCGGGGAGCTGTTTTTT
CASGLKGAGELFF
>TRBJ2-6|-|few|TRBV5-6
TGTGCCAGCAGCTCCTGGGACAACGTCCTGACTTTC
CASSSWDNVLTF
>TRBJ1-1|-|-|TRBV10-3
TGTGCCATCGGCACAGGGAGGACTGAAGCTTTCTTT
CAIGTGRTEAFF
>TRBJ1-1|TRBD1|few|TRBV12-3/TRBV12-4
TGTGCCAGCAGCGGGACAGGCGGCACTGAAGCTTTCTTT
CASSGTGGTEAFF
>TRBJ1-6|-|-|TRBV19
TGTGCCAGTAGCCCCAAGGGGGGGCAAGCCCACTTT
CASSPKGGQAHF
>TRBJ2-1|TRBD1|few|TRBV6-4
TGTGCCAGCAGTGTGAAATACCGGGACAGGGAAAATAATGAGCAGTTCTTC
CASSVKYRDRENNEQFF
>TRBJ2-1|TRBD2|-|TRBV29-1
TGCAGCGCGTGGGGACTAGCGGGACGCAATGAGCAGTTGTTC
CSAWGLAGRNEQLF
>TRBJ2-3|TRBD2|few|TRBV7-2
TGTGCCAGCAGCCCATCGACTAGCGGGAGTAGGACAGATACGCAGTATTTT
CASSPSTSGSRTDTQYF
>TRBJ2-3|-|-|TRBV11-2
TGTGCCAGCAGCTTACGGGGGAGCACTTTCACAGATACGCAGTATTTT
CASSLRGSTFTDTQYF